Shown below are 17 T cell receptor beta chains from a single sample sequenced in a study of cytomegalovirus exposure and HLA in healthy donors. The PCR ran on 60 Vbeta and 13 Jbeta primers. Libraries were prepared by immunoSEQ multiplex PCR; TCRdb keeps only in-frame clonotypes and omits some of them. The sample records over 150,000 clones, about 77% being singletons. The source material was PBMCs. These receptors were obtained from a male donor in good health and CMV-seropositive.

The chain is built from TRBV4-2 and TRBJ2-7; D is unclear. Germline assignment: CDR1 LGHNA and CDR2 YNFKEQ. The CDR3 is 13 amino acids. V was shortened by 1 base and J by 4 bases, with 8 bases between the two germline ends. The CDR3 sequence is CASSQGYSYEQYF. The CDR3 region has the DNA TGTGCCAGCAGCCAAGGTTACAGTTACGAGCAGTACTTC.

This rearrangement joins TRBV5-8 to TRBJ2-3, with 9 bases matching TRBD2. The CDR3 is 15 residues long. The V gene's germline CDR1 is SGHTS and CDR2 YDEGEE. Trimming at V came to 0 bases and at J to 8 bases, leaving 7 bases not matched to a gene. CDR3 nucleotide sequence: TGTGCCAGCAGCTTGGGAGGAGCGGGGGGAGCTACGCAGTATTTT. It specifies CASSLGGAGGATQYF.

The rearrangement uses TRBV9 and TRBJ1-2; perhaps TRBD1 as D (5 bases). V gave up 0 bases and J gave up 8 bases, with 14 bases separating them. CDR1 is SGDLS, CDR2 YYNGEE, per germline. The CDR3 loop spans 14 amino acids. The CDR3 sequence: CASSVALGTGGYTF. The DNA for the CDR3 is TGTGCCAGCAGCGTAGCCCTAGGGACTGGCGGCTACACCTTC.

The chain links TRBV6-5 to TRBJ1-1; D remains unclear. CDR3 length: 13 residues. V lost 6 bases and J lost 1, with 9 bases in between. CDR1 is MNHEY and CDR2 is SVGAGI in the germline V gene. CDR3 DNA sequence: TGTGCCAGCAGGGTCGCTAGGAACACTGAAGCTTTCTTT. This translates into CASRVARNTEAFF.

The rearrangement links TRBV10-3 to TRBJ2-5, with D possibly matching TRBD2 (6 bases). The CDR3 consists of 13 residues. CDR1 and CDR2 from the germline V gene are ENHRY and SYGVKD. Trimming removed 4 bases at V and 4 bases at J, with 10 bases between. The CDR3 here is CAISGGDGETQYF. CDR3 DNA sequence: TGTGCCATCAGTGGGGGGGATGGAGAGACCCAGTACTTC.

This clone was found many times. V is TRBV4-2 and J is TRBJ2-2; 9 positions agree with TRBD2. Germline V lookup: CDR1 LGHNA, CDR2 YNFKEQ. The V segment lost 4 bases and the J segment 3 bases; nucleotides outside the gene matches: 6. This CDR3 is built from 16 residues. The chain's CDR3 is CASSPQAGGDTGELFF. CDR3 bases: TGTGCCAGCAGCCCACAAGCGGGAGGAGACACCGGGGAGCTGTTTTTT.

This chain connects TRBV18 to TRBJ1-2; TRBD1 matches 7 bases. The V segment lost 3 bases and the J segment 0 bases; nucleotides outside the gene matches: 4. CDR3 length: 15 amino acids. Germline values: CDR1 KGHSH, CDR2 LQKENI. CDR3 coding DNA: TGTGCCAGCTCACCGACGGGACAGCCTAACTATGGCTACACCTTC. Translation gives CASSPTGQPNYGYTF.

The CDR3 protein is CSVDETGLSGYTF. In DNA, the CDR3 is TGCAGCGTTGATGAGACAGGGCTGTCGGGCTACACCTTC. V and J are TRBV29-1 and TRBJ1-2, with 7 bases identical to TRBD1. The CDR3 totals 13 residues. Germline trimming cut 3 bases from V and 8 bases from J; bases unmatched to any gene: 9. CDR1 and CDR2 from the germline V gene are SQVTM and ANQGSEA.

The CDR3 nucleotides are TGTGCCAGCAGCGTGACAGGGCTTGTGGGCTACACCTTC. Its translation is CASSVTGLVGYTF. The rearrangement uses TRBV6-1 and TRBJ1-2; 7 nucleotides match TRBD1. The V and J ends lost 6 bases and 8 bases, in that order; junction bases with no gene match: 9. This CDR3 has 13 amino acids. Looked up from germline, CDR1 is MNHNS and CDR2 is SASEGT.

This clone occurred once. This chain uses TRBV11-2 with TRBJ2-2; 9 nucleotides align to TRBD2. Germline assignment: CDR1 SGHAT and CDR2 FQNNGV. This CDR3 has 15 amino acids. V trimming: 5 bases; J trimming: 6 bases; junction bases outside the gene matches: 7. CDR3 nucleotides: TGTGCCAGCAGCCACCCCGGCGGGGGGGCCGGGGAGCTGTTTTTT. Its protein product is CASSHPGGGAGELFF.

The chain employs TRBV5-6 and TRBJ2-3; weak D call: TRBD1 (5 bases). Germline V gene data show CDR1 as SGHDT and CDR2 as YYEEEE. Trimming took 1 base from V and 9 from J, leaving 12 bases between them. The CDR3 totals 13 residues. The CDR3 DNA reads TGTGCCAGCAGCTTGTTATCCCAGGGAACGCAGTATTTT. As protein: CASSLLSQGTQYF.

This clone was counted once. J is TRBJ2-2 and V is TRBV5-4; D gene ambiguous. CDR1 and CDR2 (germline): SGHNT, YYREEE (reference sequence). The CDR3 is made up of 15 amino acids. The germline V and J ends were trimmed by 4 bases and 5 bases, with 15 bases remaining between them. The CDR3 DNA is TGTGCCAGCAGCCCTTCCCGGGTATATACCGGGGAGCTGTTTTTT. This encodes CASSPSRVYTGELFF.

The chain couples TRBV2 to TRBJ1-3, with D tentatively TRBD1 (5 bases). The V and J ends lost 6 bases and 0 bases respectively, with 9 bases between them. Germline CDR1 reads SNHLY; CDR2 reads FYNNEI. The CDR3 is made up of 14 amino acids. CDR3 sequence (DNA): TGTGCCAGCAGCCGGGACTTCTCTGGAAACACCATATATTTT. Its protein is CASSRDFSGNTIYF.

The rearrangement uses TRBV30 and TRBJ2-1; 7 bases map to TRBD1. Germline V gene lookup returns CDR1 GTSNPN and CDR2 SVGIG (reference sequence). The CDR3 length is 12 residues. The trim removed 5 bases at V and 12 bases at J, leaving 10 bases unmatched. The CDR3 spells CAWGDSLTSQFF. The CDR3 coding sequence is TGTGCCTGGGGGGACAGTCTAACTTCGCAGTTCTTC.

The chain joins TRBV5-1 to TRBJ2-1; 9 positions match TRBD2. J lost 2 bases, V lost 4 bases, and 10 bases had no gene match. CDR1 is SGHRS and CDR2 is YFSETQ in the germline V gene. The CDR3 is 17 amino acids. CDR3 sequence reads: CASSIMTSGFTYNEQFF. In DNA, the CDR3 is TGCGCCAGCAGCATTATGACTAGCGGCTTTACCTACAATGAGCAGTTCTTC.

The CDR3 loop reads CASSPRRLTGSNEQFF. The CDR3 nucleotides read TGTGCCAGCTCACCACGGCGATTAACAGGGAGCAATGAGCAGTTCTTC. The V and J genes are TRBV18 and TRBJ2-1; D perhaps matches TRBD1 (6 bases). Trimming removed 1 base from V and 6 bases from J, with 16 bases in between. There are 16 residues in the CDR3. Germline V gives CDR1 KGHSH, CDR2 LQKENI.

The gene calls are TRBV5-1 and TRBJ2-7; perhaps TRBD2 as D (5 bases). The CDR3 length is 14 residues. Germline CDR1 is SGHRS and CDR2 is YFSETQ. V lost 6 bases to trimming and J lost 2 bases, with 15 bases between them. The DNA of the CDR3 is TGCGCCAGCAAGGGCGGGCCTGAGGCCTACGAGCAGTACTTC. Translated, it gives CASKGGPEAYEQYF.